This TCR beta chain was recovered during a study of CD8 T cells in Susac syndrome. About 0.45 to 1 ug RNA was reverse transcribed with random hexamers. Amplification of TCR beta CDR3 was carried out by immunoSEQ multiplex PCR, which covered 54 Vbeta and 13 Jbeta segments. TCRdb reanalysed the immunoSEQ multiplex PCR reads using MiXCR and keeps one entry per CDR3 protein. This sample has approximately 150,000 distinct CDR3 sequences, with roughly 94% found just once. The multiple sclerosis control group comprised treatment-naive patients with stable or active relapsing-remitting disease. TEMRA cells were FACS-enriched, and CD8+ and CD4+ T cells were isolated negatively. Germline V gene data show CDR1 as MGHRA and CDR2 as YSYEKL. This CDR3 comprises 15 residues. Trimming removed 0 bases from V and 4 bases from J, with 12 bases in between. Study-wide results and limits: By the study's own acknowledgment, its TCR sequencing and HLA analysis included relatively few individuals.

About this clonotype: Its specificity is not known.

The V call is TRBV4-1, the J call TRBJ1-2; D is ambiguous. This sequence was found in a human donor with multiple sclerosis. Sequenced input: CD4+ T cells from PBMCs. Written as DNA, the CDR3 is TGCGCCAGCAGCCAAGACGGCCGGCCTAGCTATGGCTACACCTTC. Its protein product is CASSQDGRPSYGYTF.